One sample yielded the 10 T cell receptor beta chains listed below, sequenced in a study of cytomegalovirus exposure and HLA in healthy donors. The primer mix had 60 Vbeta and 13 Jbeta primers. TCRdb's table, derived via immunoSEQ multiplex PCR, lists solely in-frame clones and lacks some. The profile shows about 150,000 clones, 60% to 85% of them singletons. Sequenced: PBMCs. These receptors all come from a man aged 35 to 55 in good health and CMV-seropositive.

The V gene is TRBV4-3, the J gene TRBJ1-3; D is unclear. The V gene's germline CDR1 is LGHNA and CDR2 YSLEER. The V end lost 0 bases, the J end lost 3 bases, and 9 bases lay between the germline ends. The CDR3 totals 15 residues. The CDR3 nucleotides read TGCGCCAGCAGCCAAGAAAACTCGGTTGGAAACACCATATATTTT. Translation gives CASSQENSVGNTIYF.

CDR3 in DNA: TGTGCCAGCAGCTTAGCGGGGACCTACGAGCAGTACTTC. Amino acid sequence: CASSLAGTYEQYF. The chain is built from TRBV11-3 and TRBJ2-7, with a weak D call TRBD2 (5 bases). Germline CDR1 is SGHNT and CDR2 is YENEEA. There are 13 residues in the CDR3. V was shortened by 1 base and J by 2 bases, with 6 bases between the two germline ends.

A few counts support this clone. The CDR3 loop is CASSLRGGEAFF. CDR3 coding DNA: TGTGCCAGCAGCCTACGTGGGGGGGAAGCTTTCTTT. V is TRBV7-6 and J is TRBJ1-1, with a tentative D call TRBD1 (5 bases). Per the germline V gene, CDR1 is SGHVS and CDR2 is FNYEAQ. The V gene lost 5 bases and the J gene lost 8 bases, with 12 bases spanning the gap. The CDR3 contains 12 residues.

This clone showed up just once. The J gene is TRBJ1-2, the V gene TRBV10-3; D possibly corresponds to TRBD1 (5 bases). Per the germline V gene, CDR1 is ENHRY and CDR2 is SYGVKD. V was shortened by 6 bases and J by 8 bases, with 19 bases between the two germline ends. The CDR3 spans 14 residues. CDR3 bases: TGTGCCATCAGCCCTGGGGGGGGAGGAAAGGGCTACACCTTC. Translated, it gives CAISPGGGGKGYTF.

This clone has more than one count but fewer than ten. This rearrangement joins TRBV28 to TRBJ2-7; 7 bases are shared with TRBD1. The CDR3 covers 16 residues. The germline gives CDR1 MDHEN, CDR2 SYDVKM. The junction had 16 bases not matched to a gene; V was cut back by 4 bases and J by 7 bases. CDR3 residues: CASSSPAGTEIWEQYF. CDR3 bases: TGTGCCAGCAGTTCCCCGGCCGGGACAGAGATATGGGAGCAGTACTTC.

CDR3 DNA: TGTGCCAGCAGGTCTGCAGGGGAAAATTCACCCCTCCACTTT. This translates into CASRSAGENSPLHF. The chain carries TRBV28 and TRBJ1-6; weak D call: TRBD1 (6 bases). The V and J ends lost 6 bases and 7 bases respectively, with 13 bases between them. Germline V gene sequence: CDR1 MDHEN, CDR2 SYDVKM. The CDR3 loop spans 14 amino acids.

As regards this clone: Other DNA sequences in this sample translate to the same CDR3. The rearrangement joins TRBV6-1 to TRBJ2-1, with D perhaps matching TRBD2 (6 bases). The CDR3 has 12 residues. Germline CDR1 MNHNS, CDR2 SASEGT. Trimming cost V 5 bases and J 14 bases, with 16 bases left between them. The CDR3 DNA sequence: TGTGCCAGCAGTACAGTAGCGGAGGGAGAGTTCTTC. Its protein is CASSTVAEGEFF.

The genes are TRBV19 and TRBJ2-3; TRBD2 aligns across 13 bases. CDR3 length equals 15 residues. Germline lookup yields CDR1 LNHDA and CDR2 SQIVND (reference sequence). The V segment lost 4 bases and the J segment 4 bases; nucleotides outside the gene matches: 2. CDR3 in amino acids: CASSKLAGGADTQYF. CDR3 sequence (DNA): TGTGCCAGTAGTAAACTAGCGGGAGGGGCAGATACGCAGTATTTT.

The chain has TRBV7-9 and TRBJ1-5, with D perhaps TRBD1 (6 bases). Germline V CDR1 and CDR2: SEHNR, FQNEAQ (reference sequence). The CDR3 has 13 amino acids. V was cut by 4 bases and J by 4 bases, with 8 bases left in between. CDR3 sequence: CASSSGTNQPQHF. The CDR3 bases are TGTGCCAGCAGCTCCGGGACAAATCAGCCCCAGCATTTT.

This chain joins TRBV6-6 and TRBJ2-1, with 7 bases aligning to TRBD2. Germline values: CDR1 MNHNY, CDR2 SVGAGI (reference sequence). Trimming at V came to 5 bases and at J to 7 bases, leaving 8 bases not matched to a gene. The CDR3 length is 14 residues. The CDR3 sequence is CASSRLAGGNEQFF. For the CDR3, the DNA is TGTGCCAGCAGTCGACTAGCCGGAGGGAATGAGCAGTTCTTC.